This section outlines one TCR beta chain sequence together with its context. This record comes from a study of blood T cell repertoires in COVID-19. Study details: COVID-19 samples, acute and convalescent, were from the United States, Italy and Spain. Nucleic acid was either cDNA or gDNA, and it came from T cells, B-cell-depleted T cells, or PBMCs.

Original handling: Researchers report that nucleated cell counts were estimated from reference gene primer amplification. The protocol was immunoSEQ multiplex PCR, while the TCRdb copy is restricted to in-frame clones and leaves out a portion. V and J calls and clone size come straight from that table; D and trimming were deduced from the DNA. Here the sample spans about 70,000 clones, roughly 82% being singletons. Germline values: CDR1 MNHEY, CDR2 SMNVEV (reference sequence). V trimming: 5 bases; J trimming: 6 bases; junction bases outside the gene matches: 16. The CDR3 covers 18 residues. The chain recombines TRBV27 with TRBJ1-5; TRBD1 matches 10 bases. Material: peripheral blood. This TCR was recovered from a woman aged 55-69 years with acute or convalescent COVID-19. The chain's CDR3 is CASSPSSSKTGGGQPQHF. CDR3 DNA sequence: TGTGCCAGCAGTCCATCCTCGAGTAAGACAGGGGGCGGTCAGCCCCAGCATTTT.